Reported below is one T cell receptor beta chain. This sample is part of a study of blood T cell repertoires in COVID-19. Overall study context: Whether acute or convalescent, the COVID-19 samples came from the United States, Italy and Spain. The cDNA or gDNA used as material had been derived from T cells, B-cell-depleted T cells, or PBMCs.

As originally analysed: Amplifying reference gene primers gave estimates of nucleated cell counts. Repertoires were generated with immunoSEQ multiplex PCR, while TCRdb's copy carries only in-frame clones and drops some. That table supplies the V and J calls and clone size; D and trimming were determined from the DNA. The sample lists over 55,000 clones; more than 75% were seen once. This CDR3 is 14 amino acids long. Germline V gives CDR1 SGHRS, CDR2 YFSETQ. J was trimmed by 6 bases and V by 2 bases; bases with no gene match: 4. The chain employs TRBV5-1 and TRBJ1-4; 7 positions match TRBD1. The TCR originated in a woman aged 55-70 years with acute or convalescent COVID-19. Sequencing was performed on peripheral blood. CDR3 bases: TGCGCCAGCAGCTTCCCAGGGGGAGATGAAAAACTGTTTTTT. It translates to CASSFPGGDEKLFF. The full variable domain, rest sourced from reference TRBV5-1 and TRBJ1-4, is KAGVTQTPRYLIKTRGQQVTLSCSPISGHRSVSWYQQTPGQGLQFLFEYFSETQRNKGNFPGRFSGRQFSNSRSEMNVSTLELGDSALYLCASSFPGGDEKLFFGSGTQLSVL.